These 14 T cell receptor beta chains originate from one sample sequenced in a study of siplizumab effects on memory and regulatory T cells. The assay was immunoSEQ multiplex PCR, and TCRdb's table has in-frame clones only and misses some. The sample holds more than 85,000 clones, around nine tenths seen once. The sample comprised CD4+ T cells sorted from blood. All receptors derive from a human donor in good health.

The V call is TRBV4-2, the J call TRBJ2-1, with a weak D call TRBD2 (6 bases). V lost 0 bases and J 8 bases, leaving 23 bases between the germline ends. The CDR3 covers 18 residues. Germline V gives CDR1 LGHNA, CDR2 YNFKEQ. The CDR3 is CASSQEVPSATRVDEQFF. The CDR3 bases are TGTGCCAGCAGCCAAGAGGTCCCTAGCGCAACCCGCGTCGATGAGCAGTTCTTC.

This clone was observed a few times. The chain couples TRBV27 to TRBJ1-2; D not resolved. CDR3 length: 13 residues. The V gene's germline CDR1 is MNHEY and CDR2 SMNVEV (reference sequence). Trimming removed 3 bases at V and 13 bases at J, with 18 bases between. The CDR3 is CASSFPGPPRLTF. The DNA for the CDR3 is TGTGCCAGCAGTTTCCCGGGTCCCCCTCGGCTCACCTTC.

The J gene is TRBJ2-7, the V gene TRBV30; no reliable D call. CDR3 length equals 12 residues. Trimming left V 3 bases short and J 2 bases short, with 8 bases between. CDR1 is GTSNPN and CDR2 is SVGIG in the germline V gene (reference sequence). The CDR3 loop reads CAWSPLTYEQYF. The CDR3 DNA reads TGTGCCTGGAGCCCATTAACCTACGAGCAGTACTTC.

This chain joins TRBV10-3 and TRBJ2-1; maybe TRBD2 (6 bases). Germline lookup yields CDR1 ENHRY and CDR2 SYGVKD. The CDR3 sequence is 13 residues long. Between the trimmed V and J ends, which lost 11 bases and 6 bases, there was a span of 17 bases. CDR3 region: CAAQSQTSNEQFF. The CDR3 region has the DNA TGTGCCGCCCAAAGCCAGACTAGCAATGAGCAGTTCTTC.

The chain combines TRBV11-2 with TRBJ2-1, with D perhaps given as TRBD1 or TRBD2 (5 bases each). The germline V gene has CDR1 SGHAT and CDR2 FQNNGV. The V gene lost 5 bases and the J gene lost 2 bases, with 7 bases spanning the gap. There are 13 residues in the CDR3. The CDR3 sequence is CASSGGTYNEQFF. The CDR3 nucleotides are TGTGCCAGCAGCGGGGGTACCTACAATGAGCAGTTCTTC.

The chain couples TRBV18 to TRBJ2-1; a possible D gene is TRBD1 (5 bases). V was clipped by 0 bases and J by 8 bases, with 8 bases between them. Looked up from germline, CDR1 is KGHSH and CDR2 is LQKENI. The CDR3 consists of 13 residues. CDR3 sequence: CASSPPGLDEQFF. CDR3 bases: TGTGCCAGCTCACCACCGGGGCTCGATGAGCAGTTCTTC.

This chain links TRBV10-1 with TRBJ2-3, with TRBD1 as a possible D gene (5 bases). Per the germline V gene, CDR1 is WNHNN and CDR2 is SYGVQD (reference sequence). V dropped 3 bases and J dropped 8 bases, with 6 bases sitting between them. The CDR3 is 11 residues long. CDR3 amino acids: CASSERGTQYF. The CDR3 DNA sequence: TGCGCCAGCAGTGAAAGGGGTACGCAGTATTTT.

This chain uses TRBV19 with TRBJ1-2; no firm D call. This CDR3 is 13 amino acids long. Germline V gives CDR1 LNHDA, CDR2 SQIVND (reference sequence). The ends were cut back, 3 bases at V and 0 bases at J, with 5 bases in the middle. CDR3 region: CASSISPNYGYTF. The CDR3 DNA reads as TGTGCCAGTAGTATTTCCCCTAACTATGGCTACACCTTC.

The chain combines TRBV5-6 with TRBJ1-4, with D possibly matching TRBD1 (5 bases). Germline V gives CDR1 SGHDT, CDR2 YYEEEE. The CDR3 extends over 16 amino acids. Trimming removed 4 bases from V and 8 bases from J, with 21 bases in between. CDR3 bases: TGTGCCAGCAGCCGGACCGTTTCAGGGTTTGGGGAAAAACTGTTTTTT. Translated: CASSRTVSGFGEKLFF. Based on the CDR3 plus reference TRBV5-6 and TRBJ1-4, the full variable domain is DAGVTQSPTHLIKTRGQQVTLRCSPKSGHDTVSWYQQALGQGPQFIFQYYEEEERQRGNFPDRFSGHQFPNYSSELNVNALLLGDSALYLCASSRTVSGFGEKLFFGSGTQLSVL.

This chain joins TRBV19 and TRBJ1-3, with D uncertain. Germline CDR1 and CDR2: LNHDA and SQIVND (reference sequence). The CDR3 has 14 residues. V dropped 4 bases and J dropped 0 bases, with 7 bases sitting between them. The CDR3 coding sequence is TGTGCCAGTAGTAGTGTTACCTCTGGAAACACCATATATTTT. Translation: CASSSVTSGNTIYF. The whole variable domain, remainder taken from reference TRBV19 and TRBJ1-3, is DGGITQSPKYLFRKEGQNVTLSCEQNLNHDAMYWYRQDPGQGLRLIYYSQIVNDFQKGDIAEGYSVSREKKESFPLTVTSAQKNPTAFYLCASSSVTSGNTIYFGEGSWLTVV.

The CDR3 region has the DNA TGCAGCGCTACACCGACTAGCGGGAGACCGGTTGAGCAGTTCTTC. It translates to CSATPTSGRPVEQFF. The chain links TRBV29-1 to TRBJ2-1; 12 bases are a match to TRBD2. The V and J ends lost 7 bases and 9 bases, in that order; junction bases with no gene match: 13. CDR1 and CDR2 (germline): SQVTM, ANQGSEA. The length of the CDR3 is 15 residues.

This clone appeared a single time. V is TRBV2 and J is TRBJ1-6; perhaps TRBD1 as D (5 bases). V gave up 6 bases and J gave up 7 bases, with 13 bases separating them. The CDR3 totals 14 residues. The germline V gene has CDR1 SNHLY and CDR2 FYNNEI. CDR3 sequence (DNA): TGTGCCAGCAGCGGCCAGGGCAGGAATTCACCCCTCCACTTT. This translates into CASSGQGRNSPLHF.

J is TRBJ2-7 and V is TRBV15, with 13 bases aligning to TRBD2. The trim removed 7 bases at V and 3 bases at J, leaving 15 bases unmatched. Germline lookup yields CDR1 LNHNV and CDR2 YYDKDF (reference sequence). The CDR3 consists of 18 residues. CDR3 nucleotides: TGTGCCACCACCGAGGGACTAGCGGGACCCCGTTCGATCTACGAGCAGTACTTC. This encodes CATTEGLAGPRSIYEQYF.

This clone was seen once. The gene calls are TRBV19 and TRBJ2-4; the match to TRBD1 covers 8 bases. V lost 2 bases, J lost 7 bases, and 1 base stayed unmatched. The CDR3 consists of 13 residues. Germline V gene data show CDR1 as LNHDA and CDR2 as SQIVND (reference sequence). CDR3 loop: CASSINRGNIQYF. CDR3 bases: TGTGCCAGTAGTATAAACAGGGGGAACATTCAGTACTTC.